This T cell receptor (beta chain) was sequenced for a study of T-cell reconstitution after alpha-beta-depleted transplantation in children. V was clipped by 7 bases and J by 6 bases, with 16 bases between them. This CDR3 has 12 residues. Germline loops: CDR1 DFQATT, CDR2 SNEGSKA (reference sequence). This clonotype was seen many times. Unique molecular identifiers were incorporated into the prepared TCRbeta library. MiXCR, applied by TCRdb to the PCR reads, yields one record per CDR3 protein. This table has about 400,000 distinct CDR3 sequences, 20% appearing once. The receptor was derived from a human donor who donated a stem cell graft to a child with acute myeloid leukemia. The sequenced sample was PBMCs from the stem cell graft donor, obtained from the stem cell graft. The chain has TRBV20-1 and TRBJ2-7, with D perhaps TRBD1 (5 bases). The DNA for the CDR3 is TGCAGTGTCGCAAGGGGATCTTCCGAGCAGTACTTC. This translates into CSVARGSSEQYF.